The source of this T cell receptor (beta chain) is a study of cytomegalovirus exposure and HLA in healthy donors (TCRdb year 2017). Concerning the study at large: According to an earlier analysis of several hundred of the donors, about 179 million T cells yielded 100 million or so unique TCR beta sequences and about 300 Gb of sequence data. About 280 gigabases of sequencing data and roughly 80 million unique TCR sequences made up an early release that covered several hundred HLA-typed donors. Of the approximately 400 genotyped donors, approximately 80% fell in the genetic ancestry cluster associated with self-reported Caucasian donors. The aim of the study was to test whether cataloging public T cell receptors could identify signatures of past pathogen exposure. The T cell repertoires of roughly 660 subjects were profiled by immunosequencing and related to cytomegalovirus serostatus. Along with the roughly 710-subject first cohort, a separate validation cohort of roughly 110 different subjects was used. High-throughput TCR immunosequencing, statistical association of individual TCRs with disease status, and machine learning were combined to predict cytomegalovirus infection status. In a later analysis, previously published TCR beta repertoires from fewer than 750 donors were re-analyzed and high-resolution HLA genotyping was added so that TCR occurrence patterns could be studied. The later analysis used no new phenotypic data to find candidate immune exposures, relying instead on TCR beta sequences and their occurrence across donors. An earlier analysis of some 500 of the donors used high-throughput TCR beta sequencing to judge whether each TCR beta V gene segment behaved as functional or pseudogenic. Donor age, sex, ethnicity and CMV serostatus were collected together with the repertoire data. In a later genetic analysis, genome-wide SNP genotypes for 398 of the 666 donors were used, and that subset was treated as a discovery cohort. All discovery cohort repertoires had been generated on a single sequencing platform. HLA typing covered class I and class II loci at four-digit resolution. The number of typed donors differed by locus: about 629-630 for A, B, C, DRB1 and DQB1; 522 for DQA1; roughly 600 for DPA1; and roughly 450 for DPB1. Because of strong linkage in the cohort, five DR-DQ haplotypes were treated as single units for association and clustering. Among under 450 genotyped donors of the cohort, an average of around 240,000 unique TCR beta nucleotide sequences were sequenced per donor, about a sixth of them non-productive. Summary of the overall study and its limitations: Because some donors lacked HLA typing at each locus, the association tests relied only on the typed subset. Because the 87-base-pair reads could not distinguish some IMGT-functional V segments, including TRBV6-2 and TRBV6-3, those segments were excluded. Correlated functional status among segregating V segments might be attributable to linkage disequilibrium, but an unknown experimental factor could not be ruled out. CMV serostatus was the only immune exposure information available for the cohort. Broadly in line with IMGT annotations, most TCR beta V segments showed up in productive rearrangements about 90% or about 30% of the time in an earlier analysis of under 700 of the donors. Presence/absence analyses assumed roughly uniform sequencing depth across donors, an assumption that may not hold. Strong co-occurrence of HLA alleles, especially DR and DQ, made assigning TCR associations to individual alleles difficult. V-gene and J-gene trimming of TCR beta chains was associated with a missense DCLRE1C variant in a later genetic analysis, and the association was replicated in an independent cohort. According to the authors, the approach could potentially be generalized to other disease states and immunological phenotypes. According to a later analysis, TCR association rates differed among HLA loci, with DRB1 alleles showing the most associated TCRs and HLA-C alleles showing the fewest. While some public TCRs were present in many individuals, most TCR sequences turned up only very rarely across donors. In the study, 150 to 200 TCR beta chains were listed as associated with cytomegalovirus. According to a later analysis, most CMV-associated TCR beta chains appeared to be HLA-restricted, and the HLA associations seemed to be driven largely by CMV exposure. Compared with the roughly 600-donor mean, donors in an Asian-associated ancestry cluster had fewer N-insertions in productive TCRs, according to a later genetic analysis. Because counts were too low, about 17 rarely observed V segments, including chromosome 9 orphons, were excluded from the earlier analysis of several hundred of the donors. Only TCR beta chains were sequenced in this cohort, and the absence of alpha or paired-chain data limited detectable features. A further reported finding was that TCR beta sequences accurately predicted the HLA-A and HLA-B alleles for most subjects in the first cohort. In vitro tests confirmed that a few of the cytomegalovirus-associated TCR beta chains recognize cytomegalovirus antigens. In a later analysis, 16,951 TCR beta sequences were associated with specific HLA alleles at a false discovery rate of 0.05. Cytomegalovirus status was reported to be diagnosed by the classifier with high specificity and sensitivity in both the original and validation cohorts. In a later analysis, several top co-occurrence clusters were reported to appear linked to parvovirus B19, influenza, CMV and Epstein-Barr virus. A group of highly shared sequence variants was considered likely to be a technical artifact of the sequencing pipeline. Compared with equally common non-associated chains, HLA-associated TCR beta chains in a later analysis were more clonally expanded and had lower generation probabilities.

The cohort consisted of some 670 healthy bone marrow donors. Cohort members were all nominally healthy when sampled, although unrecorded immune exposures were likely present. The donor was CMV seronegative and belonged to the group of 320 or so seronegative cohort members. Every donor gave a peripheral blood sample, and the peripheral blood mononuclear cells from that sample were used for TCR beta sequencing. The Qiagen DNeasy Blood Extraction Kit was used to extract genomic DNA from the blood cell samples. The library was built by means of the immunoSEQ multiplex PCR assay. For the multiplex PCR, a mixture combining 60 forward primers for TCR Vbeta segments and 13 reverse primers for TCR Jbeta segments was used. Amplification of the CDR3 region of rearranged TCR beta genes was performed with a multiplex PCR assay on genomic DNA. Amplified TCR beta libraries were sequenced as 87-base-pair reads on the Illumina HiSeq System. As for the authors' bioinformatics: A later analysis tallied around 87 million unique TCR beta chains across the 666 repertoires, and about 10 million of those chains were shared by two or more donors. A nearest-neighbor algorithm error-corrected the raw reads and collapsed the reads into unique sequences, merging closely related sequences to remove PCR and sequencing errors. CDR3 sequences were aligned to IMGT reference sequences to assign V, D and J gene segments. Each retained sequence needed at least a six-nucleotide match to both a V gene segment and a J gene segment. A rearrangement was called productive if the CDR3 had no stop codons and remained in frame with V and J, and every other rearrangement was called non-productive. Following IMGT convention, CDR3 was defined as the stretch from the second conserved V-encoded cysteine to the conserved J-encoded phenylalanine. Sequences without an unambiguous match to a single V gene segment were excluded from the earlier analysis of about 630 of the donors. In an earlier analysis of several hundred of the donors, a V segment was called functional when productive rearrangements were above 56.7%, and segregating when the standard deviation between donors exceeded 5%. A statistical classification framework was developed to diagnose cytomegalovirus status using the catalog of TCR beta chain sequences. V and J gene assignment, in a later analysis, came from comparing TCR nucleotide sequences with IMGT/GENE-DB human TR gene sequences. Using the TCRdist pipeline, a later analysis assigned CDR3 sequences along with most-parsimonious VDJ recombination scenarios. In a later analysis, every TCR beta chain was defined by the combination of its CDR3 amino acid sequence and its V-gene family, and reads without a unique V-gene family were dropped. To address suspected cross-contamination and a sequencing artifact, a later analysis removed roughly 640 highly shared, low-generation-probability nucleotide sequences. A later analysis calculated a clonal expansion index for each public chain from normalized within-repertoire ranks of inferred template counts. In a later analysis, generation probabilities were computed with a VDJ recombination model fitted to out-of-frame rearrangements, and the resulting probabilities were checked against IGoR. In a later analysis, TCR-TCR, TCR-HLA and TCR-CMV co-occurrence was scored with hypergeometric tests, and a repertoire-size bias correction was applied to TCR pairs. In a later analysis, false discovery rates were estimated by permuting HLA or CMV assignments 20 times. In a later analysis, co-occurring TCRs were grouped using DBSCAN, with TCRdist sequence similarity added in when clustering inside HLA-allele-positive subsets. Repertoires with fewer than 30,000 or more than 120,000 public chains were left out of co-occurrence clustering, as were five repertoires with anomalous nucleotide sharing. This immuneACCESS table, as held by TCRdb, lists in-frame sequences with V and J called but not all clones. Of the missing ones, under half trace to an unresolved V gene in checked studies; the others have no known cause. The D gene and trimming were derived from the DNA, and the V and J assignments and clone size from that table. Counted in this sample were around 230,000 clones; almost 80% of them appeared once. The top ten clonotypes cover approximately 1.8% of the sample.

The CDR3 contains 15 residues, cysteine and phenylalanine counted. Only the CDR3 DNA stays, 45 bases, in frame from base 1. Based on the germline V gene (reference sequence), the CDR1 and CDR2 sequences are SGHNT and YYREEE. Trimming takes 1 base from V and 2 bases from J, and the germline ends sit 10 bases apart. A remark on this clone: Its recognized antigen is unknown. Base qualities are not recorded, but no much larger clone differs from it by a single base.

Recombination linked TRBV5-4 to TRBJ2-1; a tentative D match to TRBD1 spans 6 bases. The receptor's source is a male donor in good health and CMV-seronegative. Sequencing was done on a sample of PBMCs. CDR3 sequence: CASSLSQGTYNEQFF. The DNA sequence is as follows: TGTGCCAGCAGCTTGTCTCAGGGGACCTACAATGAGCAGTTCTTC.